The entry that follows covers one T cell receptor (beta chain) sequence. The V end lost 4 bases, the J end lost 3 bases, and 6 bases lay between the germline ends. CDR1 is SQVTM, CDR2 ANQGSEA, per germline. The length of the CDR3 is 11 residues. These data originate in a study of T cell changes during pregnancy in multiple sclerosis. Using immunoSEQ multiplex PCR, the repertoire was profiled, and TCRdb retains in-frame clones only, with some absent. The sample holds over 35,000 clones, roughly 90% seen once. This clonotype originated in a female donor with multiple sclerosis, enrolled in a pregnancy study. Sequencing was performed on CD8+ T cells from peripheral blood mononuclear cells, taken before pregnancy. The rearrangement uses TRBV29-1 and TRBJ1-2, with D tentatively TRBD1 (6 bases). The CDR3 coding sequence is TGCAGCGTTGGACAGGACTATGGCTACACCTTC. Translated, it gives CSVGQDYGYTF.